This T cell receptor (beta chain) is drawn from a study of blood T cell repertoires in COVID-19. At the level of the study: PBMCs, B-cell-depleted T cells, or T cells provided the cDNA or gDNA that made up the material.

Trimming took 3 bases from V and 5 from J; bases not matched to a gene: 12. This CDR3 has 16 amino acids. Germline-derived CDR1 and CDR2 are SGHRS and YFSETQ. Clones were sequenced by immunoSEQ multiplex PCR, and TCRdb holds only the in-frame ones, with some missing. The sample lists approximately 390,000 clones, roughly 90% seen once, with 2% to 2.5% in the top ten. The specimen sequenced was PBMCs or T cells enriched from blood (not recorded which). The V and J genes are TRBV5-1 and TRBJ2-5; 8 bases are a match to TRBD1. The sequence came from a woman in her thirties or forties with acute COVID-19. CDR3 in DNA: TGCGCCAGCAGCTACGCTGGACAGGGCTCGGTGGAGACCCAGTACTTC. Translating it yields CASSYAGQGSVETQYF.